This paragraph reports one T cell receptor (beta chain). Its matching antigen is unknown. CDR3 size: 14 residues. Trimming removed 2 bases at V and 7 bases at J, with 9 bases between. Per germline, CDR1 MDHEN and CDR2 SYDVKM. The source of the sample is a study of beta chain features in type 1 diabetes. General study findings and limits: Among patients with Type 1 diabetes, TCRB CDR3s were moderately but significantly shorter in every one of the four CD4+ subsets. PCR might favor shorter templates, equally in patients and controls.

Expressed TCRB transcripts were sequenced because the entire RNA isolate underwent reverse transcription. Here immunoSEQ multiplex PCR was the method, and the copy in TCRdb shows in-frame clones only, minus some. Of roughly 450,000 clones in the sample, 11% were seen once. V and J are TRBV28 and TRBJ1-6; no firm D call. The sample was naive CD4+ T cells from blood. The TCR sequence derives from a young woman in good health. The CDR3 spells CASSLPAPNSPLHF. CDR3 DNA: TGTGCCAGCAGTTTACCCGCTCCCAATTCACCCCTCCACTTT.